The TCR beta chain described here comes from a study of CD8 T cells in ankylosing spondylitis (dated by TCRdb to 2016 to 2017). Context from the whole study: The study set out to find disease-linked TCR variants by profiling T cell receptor beta repertoires in ankylosing spondylitis patients and healthy donors. The full study cohort comprised roughly 24 ankylosing spondylitis patients and about a hundred healthy donors. Samples of peripheral blood were taken, and for ankylosing spondylitis patients, synovial fluid was collected as well.

CDR1 and CDR2 are read off the germline V gene as MNHEY and SVGEGT. V is clipped by 0 bases and J by 6 bases, and the sequence between their germline boundaries is 15 bases long. From cysteine to phenylalanine, the CDR3 is 16 amino acids long. The entry retains the CDR3 DNA only, 48 bases that are in frame from base 1. This clonotype was seen more than once but under ten times. This receptor's antigen is unknown. No much larger clonotype is one base removed from it; base qualities were not supplied. The data were produced on an Illumina HiSeq 2500. TCR beta libraries were prepared by quantitative 5'-RACE with molecular barcodes. In the paper's pipeline: A new computational method, built on a probabilistic model of VDJ rearrangement, was used to identify disease-linked TCR variants. TCRdb passed the public sequencing reads through fastp at Q25 and MiXCR, retaining productive beta sequences. Under each unique CDR3 protein, matching rows form one entry showing the most common genes and DNA. The V and J calls shown here were made by TCRdb, not taken from the authors' results. The sample data list about 190,000 distinct CDR3 sequences, and 10% to 15% of these were observed just once. The ten largest make up approximately 11% of the sample.

Overall study results and their limits: A TCR beta motif of eight highly homologous amino acid variants appeared characteristic of blood from ankylosing spondylitis patients. The disease-linked clones were reported as significantly enriched in matched synovial fluid samples from ankylosing spondylitis patients. Some motif variants had previously been reported in the synovial fluid and blood of reactive arthritis patients, which suggests shared mechanisms of disease initiation. In peripheral blood, the disease-linked clones were found at relatively low frequencies and had a CD8+ phenotype.

The chain is encoded by TRBV6-2 or TRBV6-3 joined to TRBJ2-1, and possibly TRBD2, on 5 matching bases. The sample was blood, either unsorted or a sorted T cell fraction (not recorded which). This TCR was recovered from a female donor with ankylosing spondylitis or in good health (not recorded which). The CDR3 region reads CASSYSVEGLGNEQFF. The sequenced DNA: TGTGCCAGCAGTTACTCTGTTGAGGGCCTGGGCAATGAGCAGTTCTTC.